The 11 T cell receptor beta chains presented below share a single source sample, sequenced in a study of naive and memory T cell subsets. An equimolar mix of two oligonucleotides served as the beta constant-region primer for TRBC1 and TRBC2. Four rounds of PCR amplified the ligated cDNA using nested alpha and beta constant-region primers plus SP2. Each CDR3 protein is one row after TCRdb ran MiXCR on the UMI-ligation and nested PCR reads. Counted here are tens of thousands of distinct CDR3 sequences, roughly 9.6% occurring once; the ten biggest clones make up 22%. Sequenced input: central memory CD8+ T cells from blood. Receptors were obtained from a human donor in good health.

The chain joins TRBV28 to TRBJ2-1, with 7 bases matching TRBD2. The CDR3 runs 16 residues. Trimming at V came to 5 bases and at J to 6 bases, leaving 13 bases not matched to a gene. Germline assignment: CDR1 MDHEN and CDR2 SYDVKM. The CDR3 nucleotides are TGTGCCAGCAGTCCCCATCGAAGCGGGATTGCCAATGAGCAGTTCTTC. Translating it yields CASSPHRSGIANEQFF.

This chain joins TRBV9 and TRBJ2-7; 11 nucleotides align to TRBD2. The germline V gene has CDR1 SGDLS and CDR2 YYNGEE. There are 14 residues in the CDR3. The V gene end was trimmed by 4 bases and the J gene end by 3 bases; junction bases not matched to a gene: 3. CDR3 amino acids: CASSPGTSGYEQYF. CDR3 bases: TGTGCCAGCAGCCCCGGGACTAGCGGCTACGAGCAGTACTTC.

V usage is TRBV12-3 or TRBV12-4 and J usage is TRBJ2-2; a weak D match, TRBD2 (6 bases). CDR3 size: 16 residues. V lost 8 bases and J 4 bases, leaving 20 bases between the germline ends. DNA of the CDR3: TGTGCCAGCCACGCCGGGACTTCGGAGGGCACCGGGGAGCTGTTTTTT. It encodes CASHAGTSEGTGELFF.

Of note for this clonotype: This clone may be a read error of a much larger clone one base away. The V gene is TRBV6-4, the J gene TRBJ2-3; perhaps TRBD1 as D (6 bases). Per the germline V gene, CDR1 is MRHNA and CDR2 is SNTAGT. V lost 0 bases to trimming and J lost 4 bases, with 8 bases between them. This CDR3 is built from 14 residues. CDR3 in DNA: TGTGCCAGCAGTGACTCCACAGGGTCAGATACGCAGTATTTT. Translating it yields CASSDSTGSDTQYF.

This clonotype was seen a few times. This CDR3 reads CASRTGGNSPLHF. CDR3 DNA: TGTGCCTCTCGGACAGGGGGCAATTCACCCCTCCACTTT. The chain uses TRBV12-3 or TRBV12-4 and TRBJ1-6, with TRBD1 matching over 11 bases. The CDR3 contains 13 residues. The trim removed 11 bases at V and 7 bases at J, leaving 4 bases unmatched.

This clonotype has at least ten counts. V gene TRBV9 combines with J gene TRBJ1-4, with TRBD1 identical over 8 bases. The V segment lost 4 bases and the J segment 8 bases; nucleotides outside the gene matches: 7. This CDR3 comprises 14 residues. Germline V lookup: CDR1 SGDLS, CDR2 YYNGEE. Here the CDR3 DNA reads TGTGCCAGCAGCATCGGACAGGGAGGGGAAAAACTGTTTTTT. This encodes CASSIGQGGEKLFF.

This clonotype has only a few counts. V and J are TRBV4-3 and TRBJ2-7; the match to TRBD1 covers 8 bases. Germline V gene sequence: CDR1 LGHNA, CDR2 YSLEER. This CDR3 contains 17 residues. V shed 0 bases, J shed 0 bases, and the junction held 7 bases outside the gene matches. The CDR3 here is CASSQDPQGAPSYEQYF. The CDR3 DNA reads as TGCGCCAGCAGCCAAGATCCGCAGGGGGCCCCCTCCTACGAGCAGTACTTC.

This clonotype was recorded at least ten times. The chain links TRBV20-1 to TRBJ1-4; TRBD1 agrees at 9 bases. Per the germline V gene, CDR1 is DFQATT and CDR2 is SNEGSKA (reference sequence). The length of the CDR3 is 14 residues. Trimming at V came to 5 bases and at J to 11 bases, leaving 12 bases not matched to a gene. The CDR3 loop is CSAPSPGQGDKLFF. Here the CDR3 DNA reads TGCAGTGCTCCTTCTCCGGGACAGGGTGATAAACTGTTTTTT.

In its sample, this clonotype was seen a few times. The chain uses TRBV28 and TRBJ1-6; D is ambiguous. This CDR3 comprises 14 residues. Trimming took 2 bases from V and 4 from J, leaving 6 bases between them. Germline V gives CDR1 MDHEN, CDR2 SYDVKM. The CDR3 sequence: CASSLEVYNSPLHF. CDR3 DNA: TGTGCCAGCAGTTTAGAGGTGTATAATTCACCCCTCCACTTT.

This clonotype occurred many times. The chain joins TRBV6-1 to TRBJ1-1; 8 nucleotides line up with TRBD1. The CDR3 has 17 amino acids. Germline CDR1 and CDR2: MNHNS and SASEGT. V dropped 8 bases and J dropped 2; count of bases not matched to a gene: 16. The CDR3 bases are TGTGCCAGCGAGAGTCCGGGACAGGCGATAGTAAACACTGAAGCTTTCTTT. As protein: CASESPGQAIVNTEAFF.

The V gene is TRBV6-1, the J gene TRBJ2-4; the D is unclear. Trimming removed 4 bases at V and 2 bases at J, with 12 bases between. The CDR3 totals 15 residues. Per the germline V gene, CDR1 is MNHNS and CDR2 is SASEGT. The CDR3 protein is CASSGVIGTKNIQYF. Written as DNA, the CDR3 is TGTGCCAGCAGTGGGGTGATAGGTACCAAAAACATTCAGTACTTC.